The rows below give T cell receptor beta chains drawn from one sample of a study of blood T cell repertoires in COVID-19. Clones were read by immunoSEQ multiplex PCR, and TCRdb kept only the in-frame ones, dropping some. The repertoire holds around 130,000 clones, 80% to 90% seen once, with 2.3% in the top ten. Sequencing used PBMCs or T cells enriched from blood (not recorded which). The receptors come from a woman aged 45-65 years who had recovered from COVID-19. Both conserved end residues are part of each CDR3. The order of the fields is clone size, V gene, J gene, D gene, CDR3 protein, CDR3 DNA. The D gene is left open where the match is weak. Part of the rows lack a size; the others show once, few, many or a class for expanded clones.

abundance: once
v_gene: TRBV5-4
j_gene: TRBJ2-7
d_gene: TRBD2
CDR3aa: CASNTKGTSSPYEQYF
CDR3nt: TGTGCCTCGAATACTAAAGGGACTAGCAGTCCCTACGAGCAGTACTTC

abundance: .
v_gene: TRBV6-2/TRBV6-3
j_gene: TRBJ2-5
d_gene: TRBD2
CDR3aa: CASSYSRLAGDFQETQYF
CDR3nt: TGTGCCAGCAGTTACTCCCGTCTAGCGGGGGACTTCCAAGAGACCCAGTACTTC

abundance: .
v_gene: TRBV6-5
j_gene: TRBJ2-3
d_gene: TRBD2
CDR3aa: CASTIGGLATDTQYF
CDR3nt: TGTGCCAGCACCATAGGGGGACTAGCTACAGATACGCAGTATTTT

abundance: .
v_gene: TRBV7-2
j_gene: TRBJ1-1
d_gene: .
CDR3aa: CASSPTEGPTEAFF
CDR3nt: TGTGCCAGCAGCCCGACAGAAGGTCCAACTGAAGCTTTCTTT

abundance: .
v_gene: TRBV5-8
j_gene: TRBJ1-2
d_gene: TRBD1
CDR3aa: CASSVTGASGYTF
CDR3nt: TGTGCCAGCAGCGTGACAGGGGCCTCTGGCTACACCTTC

abundance: .
v_gene: TRBV27
j_gene: TRBJ2-3
d_gene: TRBD2
CDR3aa: CASRTSGGGDTQYF
CDR3nt: TGTGCCAGCAGGACTAGCGGGGGAGGCGATACGCAGTATTTT

abundance: .
v_gene: TRBV11-2
j_gene: TRBJ2-1
d_gene: TRBD2
CDR3aa: CASSLDWASGGAPGGNEQFF
CDR3nt: TGTGCCAGCAGCTTAGATTGGGCTAGCGGGGGGGCCCCGGGTGGGAATGAGCAGTTCTTC

abundance: .
v_gene: TRBV7-9
j_gene: TRBJ2-7
d_gene: .
CDR3aa: CASSLRWSYEQYF
CDR3nt: TGTGCCAGCAGCTTGAGGTGGTCCTACGAGCAGTACTTC

abundance: .
v_gene: TRBV11-2
j_gene: TRBJ2-5
d_gene: .
CDR3aa: CASSLMGLGLQETQYF
CDR3nt: TGTGCCAGCAGCTTGATGGGTTTGGGGCTCCAAGAGACCCAGTACTTC

abundance: .
v_gene: TRBV5-8
j_gene: TRBJ2-5
d_gene: .
CDR3aa: CASTPPGLETQYF
CDR3nt: TGTGCCAGCACCCCTCCTGGCCTGGAGACCCAGTACTTC

abundance: .
v_gene: TRBV10-2
j_gene: TRBJ2-7
d_gene: .
CDR3aa: CASSDSRKGAYEQYF
CDR3nt: TGCGCCAGCAGTGACAGTCGAAAGGGAGCCTACGAGCAGTACTTC

abundance: .
v_gene: TRBV9
j_gene: TRBJ1-3
d_gene: TRBD1
CDR3aa: CASSVGQGPGNTIYF
CDR3nt: TGTGCCAGCAGCGTTGGACAGGGCCCTGGAAACACCATATATTTT